The entry that follows covers one T cell receptor (beta chain) sequence. In TCRdb, the RT-PCR reads were re-called with MiXCR into one record per CDR3 protein. The repertoire holds around 710,000 distinct CDR3 sequences, roughly 14% seen once, with around 6.5% in the top ten. These data come from a study of response to subunit inactivated influenza vaccine. The CDR3 length is 14 residues. Germline V gene data show CDR1 as MNHEY and CDR2 as SVGAGI. The junction had 8 bases not matched to a gene; V was cut back by 4 bases and J by 7 bases. The source of this sequence is a man aged 45-65 years who received an inactivated influenza vaccine. The specimen was PBMCs from blood, collected 14 to 15 days before vaccination. The rearrangement joins TRBV6-5 to TRBJ1-2; the match to TRBD1 covers 8 bases. The CDR3 DNA reads TGTGCCAGCAGTTTAGGACAGGGCTTCCTTGGCTACACCTTC. Translation gives CASSLGQGFLGYTF.